Described below is a single T cell receptor beta chain sequence and its context. The junction shows a germline mismatch at one end, possibly a read error. TCRdb used MiXCR to reprocess the RT-PCR reads, holding one entry per CDR3 protein. The repertoire includes roughly 670,000 distinct CDR3 sequences, about 15% of them detected once, and less than 8.5% sits in the top ten. These data come from a study of response to subunit inactivated influenza vaccine. CDR3 length equals 15 residues. CDR1 DFQATT and CDR2 SNEGSKA come from the germline V gene (reference sequence). Sample: PBMCs from blood, taken less than 15 days before vaccination. This receptor was obtained from a man aged 50 or older who received an inactivated influenza vaccine. The genes are TRBV20-1 and TRBJ2-3, with 9 bases aligning to TRBD2. The CDR3 DNA reads TGCAGTGCTACCGCCGGGACTAGCATCACAGATACGCACTATTTT. The encoded protein is CSATAGTSITDTHYF.